These 27 T cell receptor beta chains were all obtained from the same sample, sequenced in a study of cytomegalovirus exposure and HLA in healthy donors. With 60 Vbeta and 13 Jbeta primers, the PCR was carried out. Repertoires were generated with immunoSEQ multiplex PCR, while TCRdb's copy carries only in-frame clones and drops some. The sample consists of 150,000 to 200,000 clones, around 79% of them appearing once. The sequencing sample was made of PBMCs. Receptors originate from a woman between 45 and 60 years old in good health and CMV-seronegative.

The chain joins TRBV6-4 to TRBJ1-2, with a possible D match to TRBD1 (6 bases). The CDR3 contains 14 residues. With 4 bases removed from V and 7 bases from J, the gap between germline ends came to 16 bases. Per germline, CDR1 MRHNA and CDR2 SNTAGT. This chain's CDR3 is CASSGATGLGGYTF. The CDR3, as DNA: TGTGCCAGCAGTGGCGCAACAGGGCTAGGTGGCTACACCTTC.

The chain carries TRBV6-1 and TRBJ2-3, with a tentative D call TRBD1 (5 bases). Trimming left V 6 bases short and J 1 base short, with 5 bases between. The CDR3 extends over 12 amino acids. The V gene's germline CDR1 is MNHNS and CDR2 SASEGT. The CDR3 coding sequence is TGTGCCAGCAGAGGGGGCACAGATACGCAGTATTTT. Translated: CASRGGTDTQYF.

The V and J genes are TRBV7-2 and TRBJ1-2; 11 bases agree with TRBD1. J was trimmed by 4 bases and V by 5 bases; bases with no gene match: 12. Germline assignment: CDR1 SGHTA and CDR2 FQGNSA. The CDR3 is made up of 17 amino acids. The CDR3 sequence: CASSPGARDRGIYGYTF. As DNA, the CDR3 is TGTGCCAGCAGCCCAGGGGCCCGGGACAGGGGGATCTATGGCTACACCTTC.

The chain employs TRBV7-2 and TRBJ2-6; 7 nucleotides agree with TRBD1. Germline CDR1 is SGHTA and CDR2 is FQGNSA. J lost 0 bases, V lost 10 bases, and 6 bases had no gene match. The CDR3 is 15 residues long. Here the CDR3 DNA reads TGTGCCACCTCAACAGGGGCCTCTGGGGCCAACGTCCTGACTTTC. This sequence encodes CATSTGASGANVLTF.

Here the CDR3 DNA reads TGTGCCAGCAGTTCTGGGACTAAGGTTGCGGGAAACACCATATATTTT. Residues: CASSSGTKVAGNTIYF. This sequence joins TRBV28 and TRBJ1-3, with D tentatively TRBD1 (5 bases). Germline assignment: CDR1 MDHEN and CDR2 SYDVKM. The CDR3 loop spans 16 amino acids. Trimming left V 4 bases short and J 4 bases short, with 17 bases between.

V gene TRBV6-6 combines with J gene TRBJ1-2, with D uncertain. Between the trimmed V and J ends, which lost 7 bases and 0 bases, there was a span of 12 bases. This CDR3 spans 14 amino acids. Germline V gene lookup returns CDR1 MNHNY and CDR2 SVGAGI (reference sequence). The CDR3 sequence: CASTTGPPNYGYTF. The CDR3 region has the DNA TGTGCCAGCACTACCGGTCCTCCTAACTATGGCTACACCTTC.

The chain is built from TRBV9 and TRBJ1-1, with D tentatively TRBD1 (6 bases). Trimming shortened V by 6 bases and J by 2 bases, and 14 bases separated the two germline ends. The germline gives CDR1 SGDLS, CDR2 YYNGEE. The length of the CDR3 is 14 residues. CDR3 in amino acids: CASTSGGGNTEAFF. CDR3 DNA: TGTGCCAGCACCTCGGGGGGGGGCAACACTGAAGCTTTCTTT. Full variable domain (rest looked up from reference TRBV9 and TRBJ1-1): DSGVTQTPKHLITATGQRVTLRCSPRSGDLSVYWYQQSLDQGLQFLIQYYNGEERAKGNILERFSAQQFPDLHSELNLSSLELGDSALYFCASTSGGGNTEAFFGQGTRLTVV.

The gene calls are TRBV14 and TRBJ1-5; 8 positions match TRBD1. With V trimmed by 0 bases and J by 4 bases, 5 bases remained unmatched. The CDR3 totals 16 residues. Germline-derived CDR1 and CDR2 are SGHDN and FVKESK. The CDR3 DNA is TGTGCCAGCAGCCAAGATTGGAACAGGGGGAATCAGCCCCAGCATTTT. Protein sequence: CASSQDWNRGNQPQHF.

This rearrangement joins TRBV18 to TRBJ2-1; 8 nucleotides agree with TRBD2. Unmatched junction bases numbered 10, after V lost 5 bases and J lost 4 bases. Germline lookup yields CDR1 KGHSH and CDR2 LQKENI. This CDR3 is built from 16 residues. CDR3 DNA: TGTGCCAGCTCAATCGGGAGCGGGGGCGGTTACAATGAGCAGTTCTTC. Translation: CASSIGSGGGYNEQFF.

The rearrangement joins TRBV7-9 to TRBJ2-1, with 15 nucleotides matching TRBD2. CDR1 SEHNR and CDR2 FQNEAQ come from the germline V gene (reference sequence). The CDR3 is made up of 16 amino acids. Unmatched junction bases numbered 7, after V lost 4 bases and J lost 9 bases. The DNA of the CDR3 is TGTGCCAGCAGCTGGACTAGCGGGAGGGCAGGGGGTGAGCAGTTCTTC. Translation gives CASSWTSGRAGGEQFF.

The chain combines TRBV19 with TRBJ2-5; D remains ambiguous. CDR3 length: 11 amino acids. V was shortened by 3 bases and J by 3 bases, with 2 bases between the two germline ends. CDR1 is LNHDA, CDR2 SQIVND, per germline (reference sequence). In nucleotides, the CDR3 is TGTGCCAGTAGTATCGAAGAGACCCAGTACTTC. Residues: CASSIEETQYF.

CDR3 protein: CASSLEGAYEQYF. In nucleotides, the CDR3 is TGTGCCAGCAGCTTGGAAGGGGCGTACGAGCAGTACTTC. The chain has TRBV5-8 and TRBJ2-7; a possible D gene is TRBD1 (5 bases). The ends were cut back, 0 bases at V and 4 bases at J, with 8 bases in the middle. The length of the CDR3 is 13 residues. In germline, CDR1 is SGHTS, CDR2 YDEGEE. Using reference TRBV5-8 and TRBJ2-7 for the parts outside the CDR3, the full variable domain is EAGVTQSPTHLIKTRGQQATLRCSPISGHTSVYWYQQALGLGLQFLLWYDEGEERNRGNFPPRFSGRQFPNYSSELNVNALELEDSALYLCASSLEGAYEQYFGPGTRLTVT.

This chain connects TRBV28 to TRBJ2-3; no clear D. The germline V and J ends were trimmed by 4 bases and 0 bases, with 8 bases remaining between them. The CDR3 has 14 amino acids. Germline V gene lookup returns CDR1 MDHEN and CDR2 SYDVKM. CDR3 in amino acids: CASSWQASTDTQYF. The CDR3 coding sequence is TGTGCCAGCAGTTGGCAGGCTAGCACAGATACGCAGTATTTT.

This clone was seen a few times. The V call is TRBV2, the J call TRBJ1-5; D call uncertain. The CDR3 is 15 amino acids. Germline V gene sequence: CDR1 SNHLY, CDR2 FYNNEI. V was trimmed by 7 bases and J by 6 bases, leaving 19 bases between them. The CDR3 DNA follows: TGTGCCAGCACTTCCGGCGCGGGAGGCGGTCAGCCCCAGCATTTT. It yields the protein CASTSGAGGGQPQHF.

The CDR3 is CASSLRLAGVDEQFF. The CDR3 DNA reads TGTGCCAGCAGTCTCAGACTAGCGGGAGTGGATGAGCAGTTCTTC. The rearrangement links TRBV27 to TRBJ2-1; 12 bases map to TRBD2. This CDR3 spans 15 amino acids. The V and J ends lost 5 bases and 8 bases, in that order; junction bases with no gene match: 7. Germline V gene data show CDR1 as MNHEY and CDR2 as SMNVEV (reference sequence).

The chain combines TRBV6-1 with TRBJ2-7, with 7 bases matching TRBD1. CDR3 length: 15 amino acids. With 5 bases clipped from V and 0 bases from J, the junction kept 7 bases outside the gene matches. CDR1 is MNHNS, CDR2 SASEGT, per germline. The CDR3 protein is CASSIAGGFSYEQYF. The CDR3 DNA reads as TGTGCCAGCAGTATCGCAGGGGGTTTCTCCTACGAGCAGTACTTC.

The count of this clone is one. CDR3 region: CASVKQWPPYEQYF. The CDR3, as DNA: TGTGCCAGCGTTAAACAATGGCCTCCCTACGAGCAGTACTTC. The chain has TRBV27 and TRBJ2-7; D is undetermined. The germline V gene encodes CDR1 MNHEY and CDR2 SMNVEV (reference sequence). Trimming shortened V by 8 bases and J by 2 bases, and 16 bases separated the two germline ends. The length of the CDR3 is 14 residues.

This clone occurred a few times. This sequence joins TRBV6-5 and TRBJ2-7; D is possibly TRBD2 (5 bases). This CDR3 region has 13 residues. Trimming shortened V by 6 bases and J by 7 bases, and 16 bases separated the two germline ends. Germline CDR1 reads MNHEY; CDR2 reads SVGAGI. In nucleotides, the CDR3 is TGTGCCAGCAGAAACATCGCCCCGGGGGAGCAGTACTTC. This codes for CASRNIAPGEQYF.

The chain links TRBV5-4 to TRBJ1-1, with TRBD1 matching over 9 bases. CDR3 length equals 14 residues. The junction had 5 bases not matched to a gene; V was cut back by 4 bases and J by 4 bases. Germline lookup yields CDR1 SGHNT and CDR2 YYREEE (reference sequence). The CDR3 sequence: CASSLGQGRTEAFF. CDR3 sequence (DNA): TGTGCCAGCAGCCTCGGACAGGGGCGCACTGAAGCTTTCTTT.

The gene calls are TRBV10-3 and TRBJ1-2; possible D gene TRBD1, 6 bases. The CDR3 covers 14 residues. From germline, CDR1 is ENHRY and CDR2 SYGVKD. Trimming shortened V by 2 bases and J by 4 bases, and 11 bases separated the two germline ends. Here the CDR3 reads CAISERGEGYGYTF. The CDR3 DNA is TGTGCCATCAGTGAGAGGGGGGAGGGCTATGGCTACACCTTC.

The chain uses TRBV18 and TRBJ2-5; D possibly corresponds to TRBD2 (8 bases). In germline, CDR1 is KGHSH, CDR2 LQKENI. The CDR3 spans 19 residues. The germline V and J ends were trimmed by 7 bases and 5 bases, with 32 bases remaining between them. CDR3 DNA sequence: TGTGCCAGCTACCGGGAAGACAGGGCGCGGAGCGGGAGTCTGGAGACCCAGTACTTC. Protein: CASYREDRARSGSLETQYF.

The chain links TRBV7-2 to TRBJ2-1, with D unclear. CDR1 is SGHTA and CDR2 is FQGNSA in the germline V gene. V was trimmed by 2 bases and J by 8 bases, leaving 7 bases between them. This CDR3 region has 12 residues. CDR3 in DNA: TGTGCCAGCAGCTTATCTAGAGATGAGCAGTTCTTC. Translation gives CASSLSRDEQFF.

V and J are TRBV7-9 and TRBJ1-1; possible D gene TRBD1, 5 bases. CDR3 size: 14 residues. V lost 3 bases and J lost 1, with 9 bases in between. Germline CDR1 SEHNR, CDR2 FQNEAQ (reference sequence). This CDR3 reads CASSFGTENTEAFF. The CDR3 DNA is TGTGCCAGCAGCTTTGGGACTGAGAACACTGAAGCTTTCTTT.

This chain connects TRBV7-9 to TRBJ1-4; possibly TRBD1 for D (6 bases). This CDR3 region has 14 residues. Trimming removed 5 bases from V and 4 bases from J, with 11 bases in between. The V gene's germline CDR1 is SEHNR and CDR2 FQNEAQ (reference sequence). CDR3: CASSLTGNNEKLFF. CDR3 coding DNA: TGTGCCAGCAGCCTCACAGGGAATAATGAAAAACTGTTTTTT.

This clone was recorded a few times. The V gene is TRBV29-1, the J gene TRBJ1-1, with D tentatively TRBD1 (5 bases). The CDR3 sequence is 14 residues long. The V end was cut by 4 bases, the J end by 1 base, with 13 bases between. From germline, CDR1 is SQVTM and CDR2 ANQGSEA. The chain's CDR3 is CSVGRVGGNTEAFF. The CDR3 bases are TGCAGCGTTGGCCGTGTCGGGGGGAACACTGAAGCTTTCTTT.

The V and J genes are TRBV7-9 and TRBJ2-7; the match to TRBD1 covers 12 bases. The CDR3 is 16 amino acids. The germline CDR1 and CDR2 sequences are SEHNR and FQNEAQ (reference sequence). The ends lost 6 bases at V and 5 bases at J; junction bases unmatched: 11. The CDR3 sequence is CASSSFGDRGRNEQYF. The CDR3 nucleotides read TGTGCCAGCAGTTCTTTTGGGGACAGGGGGCGAAACGAGCAGTACTTC.

This rearrangement joins TRBV11-1 to TRBJ2-7, with TRBD2 identical over 7 bases. The CDR3 is 12 amino acids. Germline loops: CDR1 SGHAT, CDR2 FQDESV (reference sequence). The J segment lost 5 bases and the V segment lost 5 bases, leaving 3 bases of the junction unmatched. The CDR3: CASSHAGDEQYF. CDR3 bases: TGTGCCAGCAGCCATGCGGGGGACGAGCAGTACTTC.